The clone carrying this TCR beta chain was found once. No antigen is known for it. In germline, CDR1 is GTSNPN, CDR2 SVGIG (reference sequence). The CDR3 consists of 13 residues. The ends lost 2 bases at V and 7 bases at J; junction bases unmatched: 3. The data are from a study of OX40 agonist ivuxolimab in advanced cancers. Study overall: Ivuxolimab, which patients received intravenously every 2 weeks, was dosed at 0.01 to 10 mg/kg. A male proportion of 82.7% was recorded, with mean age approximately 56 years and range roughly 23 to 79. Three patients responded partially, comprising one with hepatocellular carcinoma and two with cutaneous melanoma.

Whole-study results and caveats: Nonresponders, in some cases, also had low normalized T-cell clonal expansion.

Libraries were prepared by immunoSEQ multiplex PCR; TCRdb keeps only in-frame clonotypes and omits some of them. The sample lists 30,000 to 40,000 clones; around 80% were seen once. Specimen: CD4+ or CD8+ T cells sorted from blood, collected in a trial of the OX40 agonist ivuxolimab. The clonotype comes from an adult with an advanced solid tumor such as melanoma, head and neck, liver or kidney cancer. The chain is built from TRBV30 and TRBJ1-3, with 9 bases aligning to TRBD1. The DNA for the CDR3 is TGTGCCTGGAGTCCGACAGGGGGGAACACCATATATTTT. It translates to CAWSPTGGNTIYF. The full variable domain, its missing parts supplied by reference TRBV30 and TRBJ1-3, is SQTIHQWPATLVQPVGSPLSLECTVEGTSNPNLYWYRQAAGRGLQLLFYSVGIGQISSEVPQNLSASRPQDRQFILSSKKLLLSDSGFYLCAWSPTGGNTIYFGEGSWLTVV.